The rows below give T cell receptor beta chains drawn from one sample of a study of cytotoxic CD8 clonotypes in ibrutinib-treated CLL. The assay was immunoSEQ multiplex PCR, and TCRdb's table has in-frame clones only and misses some. The sample has around 250,000 clones; less than 75% are singletons. Sequenced here: PBMCs, sampled after 24 months of ibrutinib treatment. These receptors came from a human donor with chronic lymphocytic leukemia. CDR3s include the opening cysteine and the closing phenylalanine or tryptophan. D genes are given only for firm matches. The size entry is marked missing in some rows and otherwise reads once, few, many or a size class.

CASRSGLAVFPTDTQYF	TGTGCCAGCAGATCTGGACTAGCGGTATTTCCGACAGATACGCAGTATTTT	TRBV28	TRBJ2-3	TRBD2	.
CASSEYRGQSGELFF	TGTGCCAGCAGTGAATACAGGGGGCAATCCGGGGAGCTGTTTTTT	TRBV2	TRBJ2-2	TRBD1	.
CSVSLGYTEAFF	TGCAGCGTGTCATTGGGTTACACTGAAGCTTTCTTT	TRBV29-1	TRBJ1-1	.	few
CASSSYTDTQYF	TGTGCCAGCAGTTCTTACACAGATACGCAGTATTTT	TRBV28	TRBJ2-3	.	once
CASATGHGETQYF	TGTGCCAGCGCAACGGGTCACGGGGAGACCCAGTACTTC	TRBV18	TRBJ2-5	.	few
CASSQGGDTQYF	TGCGCCAGCAGCCAAGGCGGAGATACGCAGTATTTT	TRBV4-1	TRBJ2-3	.	.
CASSLRTGEIYEQYF	TGTGCCAGCAGCTTAAGGACAGGGGAAATCTACGAGCAGTACTTC	TRBV11-2	TRBJ2-7	TRBD1	.
CASSKTGGLSGANVLTF	TGTGCCAGCAGCAAGACAGGGGGTTTATCTGGGGCCAACGTCCTGACTTTC	TRBV7-3	TRBJ2-6	TRBD1	few
CSVEAGLGNSYEQYF	TGCAGCGTTGAGGCGGGTCTCGGGAACTCCTACGAGCAGTACTTC	TRBV29-1	TRBJ2-7	.	.
CASSRDFRSSYEQYF	TGTGCCAGCAGTCGGGACTTTCGAAGCTCCTACGAGCAGTACTTC	TRBV6-5	TRBJ2-7	.	.
CASSHMGEKLFF	TGCGCCAGCAGCCATATGGGAGAAAAACTGTTTTTT	TRBV4-1	TRBJ1-4	.	.
CASSVAEFPNYGYTF	TGTGCCAGCAGCGTAGCAGAATTCCCTAACTATGGCTACACCTTC	TRBV9	TRBJ1-2	.	.
CASSLRTSVGEQYF	TGTGCCAGCAGCTTAAGGACTAGCGTCGGCGAGCAGTACTTC	TRBV7-9	TRBJ2-7	TRBD2	.
CASSLYDGELFF	TGTGCCAGCAGTCTATATGACGGGGAGCTGTTTTTT	TRBV9	TRBJ2-2	.	.
CASSQGSNSNQPQHF	TGCGCCAGCAGCCAAGGAAGCAATAGCAATCAGCCCCAGCATTTT	TRBV4-1	TRBJ1-5	.	.
CASSGWGGESYEQYF	TGTGCCAGCAGTGGATGGGGCGGGGAATCCTACGAGCAGTACTTC	TRBV28	TRBJ2-7	.	.
CASSFFGELFF	TGTGCCAGCAGTTTTTTCGGGGAGCTGTTTTTT	TRBV28	TRBJ2-2	.	.
CASSLIWTSGNEQFF	TGTGCCAGCAGTTTAATCTGGACTAGCGGCAATGAGCAGTTCTTC	TRBV28	TRBJ2-1	TRBD2	few
CASSYGTSNEKLFF	TGTGCCAGCAGCTACGGGACTTCTAATGAAAAACTGTTTTTT	TRBV27	TRBJ1-4	.	.
CASSPARSETQYF	TGTGCCAGCAGCCCAGCAAGGAGTGAGACCCAGTACTTC	TRBV7-3	TRBJ2-5	.	.
CASRAPPGTQYF	TGCGCCAGCAGGGCTCCCCCGGGGACCCAGTACTTC	TRBV5-1	TRBJ2-5	.	.
CASEGSSYEQYF	TGTGCCAGTGAGGGTTCCTCCTACGAGCAGTACTTC	TRBV28	TRBJ2-7	.	.
CSVEETDRGGEQFF	TGCAGCGTTGAGGAAACAGACAGGGGAGGAGAGCAGTTCTTC	TRBV29-1	TRBJ2-1	TRBD1	.
CASSLAGAGGELFF	TGTGCCAGCAGCTTAGCAGGGGCTGGCGGGGAGCTGTTTTTT	TRBV7-9	TRBJ2-2	.	.
CASSLGERRSQETQYF	TGTGCCAGCAGCTTAGGCGAGCGGAGGTCCCAAGAGACCCAGTACTTC	TRBV7-3	TRBJ2-5	.	.
CASSLEVNEKLFF	TGTGCCAGCAGCTTGGAGGTTAATGAAAAACTGTTTTTT	TRBV7-9	TRBJ1-4	.	.
CASRAIGVTGELFF	TGTGCCAGCAGGGCAATAGGGGTCACCGGGGAGCTGTTTTTT	TRBV6-6	TRBJ2-2	.	.